A single TCR beta chain is shown here with its context. No cognate antigen has been identified for it. One base away there is no much larger clone; base qualities are not given. This entry is derived from a study of shared clonotypes between healthy human individuals (dated by TCRdb to about 2020). Turning to the overall study: The cohort included three men and a couple of women between 18 and 49 years of age. For each donor, CD4 naive and CD4 memory were each run on three plates, CD8 naive on two plates, and CD8 memory on one plate. To estimate repertoire size and how much clonotypes are shared between individuals, the study performed deep sequencing of blood TCR repertoires from roughly five healthy adults. To increase sequencing depth and limit assay-specific biases, different laboratories used diverse techniques to prepare libraries and sequence TCR repertoires. Between about 0.85 and 9.5 billion PBMCs per donor were obtained by leukapheresis.

Healthy HIV-negative adults with no recently reported acute infections or vaccinations were included as donors. All donors were Caucasian adults living in Nashville, Tennessee, USA. CD4+ T cells were enriched by magnetic negative selection; naive cells were then positively selected on CD45RA, and the negative fraction formed the memory subset. Blood was collected by leukapheresis, and PBMCs were isolated by Ficoll-Histopaque density gradient centrifugation and then cryopreserved in liquid nitrogen vapor phase. Purity and quantity of every magnetically sorted T cell population were checked by analytical flow cytometry. Each sorted fraction had its genomic DNA isolated and then quantified by UV absorbance on a Nanodrop 2000c. Using the deep immunoSEQ assay, multiplex PCR amplified TCR CDR3 regions from genomic DNA. Extracted genomic DNA from each cell subset was distributed evenly across all wells of several immunoSEQ 96-well plates, and each plate was treated as a replicate. For sorted subsets, 150 to 200 ng genomic DNA, equal to about 30,000 T cell genomes, was loaded into each replicate PCR. Purified libraries were quantified with a Qubit 3.0 fluorometer, sized on a Bioanalyzer 2100, and re-quantified with the KAPA Library Quantification kit. Every immunoSEQ 96-well plate was sequenced on a separate single-read 150-cycle Illumina NextSeq 550 flow cell. The original methods were these. The immunoSEQ output contained only junctional sequences without quality scores, so filtering could not match that applied to full-length reads. To assign V/J genes and CDR3, sequences were annotated using PyIR, a Python wrapper for IgBLAST v1.9, with IMGT germline references. Any read was removed if the V/J assignment was weak (E-value above 1e-6), the CDR3 was missing, or the read contained stop codons, out-of-frame junctions, or ambiguous translated residues. V3J clonotypes were defined as sequences sharing an identical inferred V gene, J gene, and CDR3 amino acid sequence. Percentage overlap between repertoires was computed as shared unique clonotypes divided by the size of the smaller repertoire. RTK rarefaction, the Chao1 estimator, and Recon v2.1 estimates of unobserved clonotypes were used to assess repertoire richness. For all TCRbeta clonotypes obtained by the gDNA method from several donors, generation probabilities were computed with OLGA. Imported from immuneACCESS, the table was reduced by TCRdb to in-frame sequences with V and J called. These copies leave out some clones; in studies compared against another copy, an unresolved V gene accounts for under half, and the cause of the remainder is not known. The V and J calls and clone size come from that table; D and trimming were worked out from the DNA. The sample contains 2 million to 2.5 million clones, around 92% of them found a single time. Jointly, the top ten make up around 0.35% of the sample.

Study-wide findings and limitations: When several donors were compared, the shared fraction of clonotypes was about 5.4% for naive CD4, 3.5% for naive CD8, 2% to 2.5% for memory CD4, and approximately 0.4% for memory CD8. Sampling was restricted to blood, and TCR repertoires in tissues likely differ from the TCR repertoires found in blood. Because the study included a small number of donors, the genetic and exposure-history diversity represented was limited. Estimated clonotype richness was generally larger for naive than for memory subsets. Pairwise subsampling led to the expectation that sequencing depth would affect the degree of clonotype sharing among donors. Even with the large sequencing depth, rarefaction of the sorted-subset datasets indicated that sequencing was incomplete. Compared with non-shared clonotypes, clonotypes shared by all four sorted-subset donors had higher generation probabilities.

Trimming costs V 4 bases and J 3 bases, and their ends lie 12 bases apart. From the germline V gene, CDR1 is SNHLY and CDR2 is FYNNEI. From its cysteine to its phenylalanine, the CDR3 spans 14 amino acids. Only the CDR3 region is kept as DNA, spanning 42 bases read in frame from base 1. Material for sequencing was naive CD4+ T cells from PBMCs. Reading the label with the study, this specimen's cell subset or site is: CD45RA+ positively selected. The source of this sequence is a man between 18 and 35 years old in good health. Some clones in this sample may be carry-over from other donors' samples. The V and J segments used are TRBV2 and TRBJ1-1; there is no confident call for the D gene. Here the CDR3 is given as CASSVEGWYTEAFF. The bases are TGTGCCAGCAGTGTGGAGGGATGGTACACTGAAGCTTTCTTT.